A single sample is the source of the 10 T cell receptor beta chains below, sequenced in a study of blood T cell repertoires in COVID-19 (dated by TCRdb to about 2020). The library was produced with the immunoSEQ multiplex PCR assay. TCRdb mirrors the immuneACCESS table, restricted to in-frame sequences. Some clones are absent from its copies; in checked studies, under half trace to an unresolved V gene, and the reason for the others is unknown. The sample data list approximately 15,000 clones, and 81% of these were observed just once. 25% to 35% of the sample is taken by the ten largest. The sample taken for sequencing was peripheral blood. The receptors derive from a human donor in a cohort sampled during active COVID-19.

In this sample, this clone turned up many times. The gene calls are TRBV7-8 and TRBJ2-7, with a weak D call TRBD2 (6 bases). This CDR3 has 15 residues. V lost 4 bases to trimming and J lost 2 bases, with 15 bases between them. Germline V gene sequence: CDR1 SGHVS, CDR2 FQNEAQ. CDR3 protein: CASSSPGTPTYEQYF. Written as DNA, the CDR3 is TGTGCCAGCAGCTCCCCCGGGACTCCTACCTACGAGCAGTACTTC.

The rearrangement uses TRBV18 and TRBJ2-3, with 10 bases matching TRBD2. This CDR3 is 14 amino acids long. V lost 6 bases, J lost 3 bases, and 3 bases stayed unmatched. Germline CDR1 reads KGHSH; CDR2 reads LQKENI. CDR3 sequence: CASSRTSGTDTQYF. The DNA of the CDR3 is TGTGCCAGCTCCCGGACTAGCGGTACAGATACGCAGTATTTT.

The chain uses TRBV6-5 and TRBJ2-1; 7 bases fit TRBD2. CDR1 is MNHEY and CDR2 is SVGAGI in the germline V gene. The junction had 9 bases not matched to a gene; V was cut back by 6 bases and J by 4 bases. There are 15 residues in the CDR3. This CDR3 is CASSLGGVGYNEQFF. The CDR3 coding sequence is TGTGCCAGCAGCCTTGGGGGGGTTGGTTACAATGAGCAGTTCTTC.

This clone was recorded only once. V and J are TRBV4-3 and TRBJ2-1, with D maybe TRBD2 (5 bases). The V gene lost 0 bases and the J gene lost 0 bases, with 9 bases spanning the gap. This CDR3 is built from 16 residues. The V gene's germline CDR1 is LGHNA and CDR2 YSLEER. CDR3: CASSQEATSSYNEQFF. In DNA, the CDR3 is TGCGCCAGCAGCCAAGAAGCCACTAGCTCCTACAATGAGCAGTTCTTC.

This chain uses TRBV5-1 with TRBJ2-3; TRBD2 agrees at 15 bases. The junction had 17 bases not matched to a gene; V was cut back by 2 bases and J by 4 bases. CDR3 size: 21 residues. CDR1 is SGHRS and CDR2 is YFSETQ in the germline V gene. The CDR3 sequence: CASSLKEYGTSGRPSSDTQYF. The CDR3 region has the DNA TGCGCCAGCAGCTTAAAGGAATATGGGACTAGCGGGAGGCCGTCTTCAGATACGCAGTATTTT.

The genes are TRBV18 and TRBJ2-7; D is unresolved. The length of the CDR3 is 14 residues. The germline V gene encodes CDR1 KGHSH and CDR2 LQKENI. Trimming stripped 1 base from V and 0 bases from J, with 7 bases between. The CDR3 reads CASSPQLNSYEQYF. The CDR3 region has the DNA TGTGCCAGCTCACCACAGCTAAACTCCTACGAGCAGTACTTC.

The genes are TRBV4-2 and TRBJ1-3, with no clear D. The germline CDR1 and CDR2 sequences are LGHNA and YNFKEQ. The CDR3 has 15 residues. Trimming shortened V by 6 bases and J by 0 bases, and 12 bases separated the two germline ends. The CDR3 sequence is CASRPASRSGNTIYF. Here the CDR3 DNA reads TGTGCCAGCAGACCCGCCTCGCGCTCTGGAAACACCATATATTTT.

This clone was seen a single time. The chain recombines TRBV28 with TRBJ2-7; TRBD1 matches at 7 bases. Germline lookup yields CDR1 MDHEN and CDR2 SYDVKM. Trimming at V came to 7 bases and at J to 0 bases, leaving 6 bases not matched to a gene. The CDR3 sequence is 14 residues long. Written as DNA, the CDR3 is TGTGCCAGCACCCTGACAGGGAGCTCCTACGAGCAGTACTTC. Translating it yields CASTLTGSSYEQYF.

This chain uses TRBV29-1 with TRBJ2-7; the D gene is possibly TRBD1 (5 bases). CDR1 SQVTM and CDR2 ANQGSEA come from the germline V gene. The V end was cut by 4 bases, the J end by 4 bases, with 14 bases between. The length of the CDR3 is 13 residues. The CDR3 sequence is CSVVYRGRYEQYF. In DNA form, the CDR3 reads TGCAGCGTTGTCTATAGGGGCAGGTACGAGCAGTACTTC.

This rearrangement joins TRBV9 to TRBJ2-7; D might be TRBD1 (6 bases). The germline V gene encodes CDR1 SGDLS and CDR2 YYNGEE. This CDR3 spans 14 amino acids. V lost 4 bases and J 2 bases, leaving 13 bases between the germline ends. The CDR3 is CASSPDSPPYEQYF. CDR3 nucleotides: TGTGCCAGCAGCCCGGACAGTCCACCCTACGAGCAGTACTTC.